This is a list of T cell receptor beta chains from one sample in a study of control samples from healthy donors and cancer patients. Repertoires were generated with immunoSEQ multiplex PCR, while TCRdb's copy carries only in-frame clones and drops some. The top ten clones hold about 0.8% of a sample with 46,000 or so clones, approximately 94% of them seen once. Sequencing input: PBMCs. The receptors come from a man between 25 and 39 years old with colorectal cancer. Both conserved end residues are part of each CDR3. D genes are given only for firm matches. Clone size appears in some rows only: once, few, many, or a class for an expanded clone.

abundance,j_gene,d_gene,v_gene,CDR3aa,CDR3nt
-,TRBJ2-2,-,TRBV11-3,CASSLEGLTGELFF,TGTGCCAGCAGCTTAGAGGGCTTGACCGGGGAGCTGTTTTTT
once,TRBJ1-4,-,TRBV19,CASMGTTNEKLFF,TGTGCCAGTATGGGGACAACTAATGAAAAACTGTTTTTT
-,TRBJ1-6,-,TRBV19,CASSLAGGSPLHF,TGTGCCAGTAGTCTGGCAGGAGGATCACCCCTCCACTTT
-,TRBJ1-1,-,TRBV12-3/TRBV12-4,CASSQSSGTEAFF,TGTGCCAGCAGTCAGTCGTCAGGCACTGAAGCTTTCTTT
-,TRBJ2-3,-,TRBV2,CASTESRVGQYF,TGTGCCAGCACCGAAAGTAGAGTCGGGCAGTATTTT
-,TRBJ1-5,-,TRBV12-5,CASGFGDVGNQPQHF,TGTGCTAGTGGTTTCGGGGACGTAGGCAATCAGCCCCAGCATTTT
-,TRBJ2-3,TRBD2,TRBV11-2,CASSLMGGDRDTQYF,TGTGCCAGCAGCTTAATGGGAGGGGATAGAGATACGCAGTATTTT
few,TRBJ2-7,TRBD1,TRBV7-2,CASSLVRSRQGSYEQYF,TGTGCCAGCAGCTTAGTTAGATCTCGACAGGGGTCCTACGAGCAGTACTTC
-,TRBJ1-2,TRBD1,TRBV5-1,CASSLGDRVSNYGYTF,TGCGCCAGCAGCTTGGGGGACAGGGTCAGTAACTATGGCTACACCTTC
-,TRBJ2-2,-,TRBV7-8,CASSFRDTDTGELFF,TGTGCCAGCAGCTTTCGGGACACCGACACCGGGGAGCTGTTTTTT
-,TRBJ1-5,TRBD1,TRBV6-5,CASSLGQYSNQPQHF,TGTGCCAGCAGTTTGGGACAGTATAGCAATCAGCCCCAGCATTTT
-,TRBJ2-1,-,TRBV12-3/TRBV12-4,CASAEGDNEQFF,TGTGCCAGCGCCGAGGGAGACAATGAGCAGTTCTTC
-,TRBJ2-2,TRBD2,TRBV15,CATSPWGGDTGELFF,TGTGCCACCTCCCCTTGGGGGGGGGACACCGGGGAGCTGTTTTTT
-,TRBJ2-7,-,TRBV6-2/TRBV6-3,CASSTGTPKQYF,TGTGCCAGCAGTACCGGGACCCCCAAGCAGTACTTC
-,TRBJ2-6,-,TRBV24-1,CATSKGSGANVLTF,TGTGCCACCAGTAAGGGATCTGGGGCCAACGTCCTGACTTTC
-,TRBJ1-2,-,TRBV9,CASSVGVDPLYGYTF,TGTGCCAGCAGCGTAGGAGTGGATCCCCTCTATGGCTACACCTTC
-,TRBJ1-4,-,TRBV6-1,CASSDRVVEKLFF,TGTGCCAGCAGTGATCGGGTGGTTGAAAAACTGTTTTTT
-,TRBJ2-1,-,TRBV20-1,CSVTGASWQFF,TGCAGTGTTACAGGCGCTAGTTGGCAGTTCTTC
few,TRBJ1-1,TRBD1,TRBV18,CASSPQTGRRVNTEAFF,TGTGCCAGCTCACCTCAGACAGGGAGGAGGGTGAACACTGAAGCTTTCTTT
-,TRBJ1-2,-,TRBV19,CASSIGQRSFGGYTF,TGTGCCAGTAGTATAGGGCAGCGGAGCTTTGGTGGCTACACCTTC
-,TRBJ1-1,-,TRBV7-2,CASSLSSGSAEAFF,TGTGCCAGCAGCTTAAGCTCGGGGAGCGCTGAAGCTTTCTTT
-,TRBJ1-2,-,TRBV19,CASNRREINYGYTF,TGTGCCAGTAATCGCAGGGAAATTAACTATGGCTACACCTTC
-,TRBJ2-6,-,TRBV20-1,CSASGSGSGANVLTF,TGCAGTGCTAGTGGATCAGGCTCTGGGGCCAACGTCCTGACTTTC
once,TRBJ2-6,-,TRBV18,CASSERGGPGANVLTF,TGTGCCAGCTCAGAGAGAGGGGGGCCTGGGGCCAACGTCCTGACTTTC
-,TRBJ1-2,-,TRBV12-3/TRBV12-4,CASSHSEYGYTF,TGTGCCAGCAGCCACTCGGAGTATGGCTACACCTTC
-,TRBJ2-1,-,TRBV7-2,CASSFLRVGNNEQFF,TGTGCCAGCAGCTTCCTTCGGGTAGGGAACAATGAGCAGTTCTTC
-,TRBJ1-6,-,TRBV7-2,CASSLDGATDSPLHF,TGTGCCAGCAGCTTAGACGGGGCGACAGATTCACCCCTCCACTTT
-,TRBJ2-1,-,TRBV19,CASSTGSLYSVSYEQFF,TGTGCCAGTAGTACCGGGAGTCTTTACTCGGTTAGCTATGAGCAGTTCTTC
-,TRBJ1-2,TRBD1,TRBV6-5,CASSFRGSTTYGYTF,TGTGCCAGCAGTTTCAGGGGGTCAACCACCTATGGCTACACCTTC
-,TRBJ2-2,-,TRBV7-6,CASSLWRGQNTGELFF,TGTGCCAGCAGCTTATGGCGGGGACAGAACACCGGGGAGCTGTTTTTT
-,TRBJ1-2,-,TRBV6-5,CASSYSWSGANYGYTF,TGTGCCAGCAGTTACTCCTGGTCCGGGGCTAACTATGGCTACACCTTC
-,TRBJ2-3,TRBD2,TRBV9,CASSASPGGRTADTQYF,TGTGCCAGCAGCGCTTCCCCGGGGGGGCGGACTGCAGATACGCAGTATTTT
once,TRBJ1-1,-,TRBV27,CASSPPGALNTEAFF,TGTGCCAGCAGTCCTCCGGGGGCCCTGAACACTGAAGCTTTCTTT
-,TRBJ1-5,TRBD1,TRBV27,CASSSQGGNQPQHF,TGTGCCAGCAGTTCACAGGGGGGCAATCAGCCCCAGCATTTT
once,TRBJ1-5,TRBD1,TRBV6-1,CASSDRGQIPNQPQHF,TGTGCCAGCAGTGACAGGGGGCAAATCCCCAATCAGCCCCAGCATTTT
-,TRBJ1-5,-,TRBV14,CASSQDSNQPQHF,TGTGCCAGCAGCCAAGATAGCAATCAGCCCCAGCATTTT
-,TRBJ1-1,TRBD1,TRBV2,CASSEDERGLALNTEAFF,TGTGCCAGCAGTGAGGATGAGAGGGGGCTCGCTCTGAACACTGAAGCTTTCTTT
-,TRBJ1-2,TRBD1,TRBV15,CATSREGTGDYGYTF,TGTGCCACCAGCAGAGAAGGGACAGGGGACTATGGCTACACCTTC
-,TRBJ1-5,-,TRBV6-1,CASSEPEAPSQHF,TGTGCCAGCAGTGAACCGGAGGCCCCCTCCCAGCATTTT
-,TRBJ1-5,-,TRBV6-1,CASSEVWGEGQPQHF,TGTGCCAGCAGTGAAGTTTGGGGGGAGGGTCAGCCCCAGCATTTT
-,TRBJ1-5,-,TRBV5-1,CASSADGVSNQPQHF,TGCGCCAGCTCCGCGGACGGAGTTAGCAATCAGCCCCAGCATTTT
once,TRBJ1-4,TRBD1,TRBV15,CATSRAGTGDEKLFF,TGTGCCACCAGCAGAGCCGGGACAGGGGATGAAAAACTGTTTTTT